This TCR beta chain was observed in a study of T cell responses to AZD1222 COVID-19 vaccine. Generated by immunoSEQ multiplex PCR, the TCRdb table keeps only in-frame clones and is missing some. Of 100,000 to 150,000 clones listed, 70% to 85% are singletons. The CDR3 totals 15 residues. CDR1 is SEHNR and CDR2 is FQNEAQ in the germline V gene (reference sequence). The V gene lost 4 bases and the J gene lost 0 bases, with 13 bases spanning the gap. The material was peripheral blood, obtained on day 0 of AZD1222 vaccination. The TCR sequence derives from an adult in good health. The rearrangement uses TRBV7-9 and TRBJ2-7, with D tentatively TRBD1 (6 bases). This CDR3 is CASSWGHPSSYEQYF. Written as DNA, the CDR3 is TGTGCCAGCAGCTGGGGACATCCGAGCTCCTACGAGCAGTACTTC.